This T cell receptor beta chain was captured in a study of control samples from healthy donors and cancer patients. Trimming removed 2 bases at V and 5 bases at J, with 15 bases between. Germline CDR1 and CDR2: LGHDT and YNNKEL (reference sequence). CDR3 length: 15 amino acids. Assay used: immunoSEQ multiplex PCR; TCRdb lists only in-frame clones, some missing. The top ten clones hold around 2.5% of a sample with 150,000 or so clones, nearly 95% of them seen once. The clonotype was recovered from a man aged 45-65 years in good health. The sequenced sample consisted of blood. V gene TRBV3-1 (or the pseudogene TRBV3-2) combines with J gene TRBJ2-5; maybe TRBD2 (5 bases). CDR3 in DNA: TGTGCCAGCAGCCAAAATGGCGCGGGCGGGGAGACCCAGTACTTC. It encodes CASSQNGAGGETQYF.